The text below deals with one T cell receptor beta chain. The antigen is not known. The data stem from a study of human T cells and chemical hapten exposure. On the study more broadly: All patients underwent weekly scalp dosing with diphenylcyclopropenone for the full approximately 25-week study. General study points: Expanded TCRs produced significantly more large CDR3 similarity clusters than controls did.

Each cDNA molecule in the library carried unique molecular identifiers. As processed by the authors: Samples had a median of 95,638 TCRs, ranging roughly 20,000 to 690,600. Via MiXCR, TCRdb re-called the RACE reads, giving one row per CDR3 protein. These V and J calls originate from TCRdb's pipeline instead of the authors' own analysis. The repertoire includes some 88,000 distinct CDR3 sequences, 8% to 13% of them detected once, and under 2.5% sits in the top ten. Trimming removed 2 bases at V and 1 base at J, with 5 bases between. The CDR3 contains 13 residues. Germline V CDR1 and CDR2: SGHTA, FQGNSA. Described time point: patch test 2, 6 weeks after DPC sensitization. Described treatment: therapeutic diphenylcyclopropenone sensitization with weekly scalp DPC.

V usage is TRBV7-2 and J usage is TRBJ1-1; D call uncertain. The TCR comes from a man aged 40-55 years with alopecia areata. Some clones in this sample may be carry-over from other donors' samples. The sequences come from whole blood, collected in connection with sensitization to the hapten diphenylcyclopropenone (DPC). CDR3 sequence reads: CASSLRENTEAFF. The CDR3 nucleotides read TGTGCCAGCAGCTTAAGGGAGAACACTGAAGCTTTCTTT.